These 3 T cell receptor beta chains originate from one sample sequenced in a study of metastatic and nonmetastatic thyroid tumors. TCRdb recomputed clones from the PCR reads via MiXCR. The sample lists about 17,000 clones, about 33% seen once, with roughly 17% in the top ten. Before thyroid surgery, none of the patients had received any treatment. The sample was tumor tissue. Receptors originate from a female donor with papillary thyroid cancer or a benign thyroid nodule (not recorded which). Some clones in this sample may be carry-over from other donors' samples.

This sequence joins TRBV6-2 or TRBV6-3 and TRBJ2-7; no definite D call. Trimming cost V 1 base and J 5 bases, with 3 bases left between them. Germline CDR1 MNHEY, CDR2 SVGEGT. This CDR3 comprises 11 residues. In DNA form, the CDR3 reads TGTGCCAGCAGTTACTGGGACGAGCAGTACTTC. Protein: CASSYWDEQYF.

This clone was observed a few times. The chain has TRBV6-2 or TRBV6-3 and TRBJ2-1; tentatively, D is TRBD1 (6 bases). The CDR3 totals 15 residues. V was trimmed by 4 bases and J by 3 bases, leaving 13 bases between them. Looked up from germline, CDR1 is MNHEY and CDR2 is SVGEGT. The CDR3 protein is CASSSQGQIYNEQFF. The CDR3 DNA reads TGTGCCAGCAGTTCCCAGGGGCAGATCTACAATGAGCAGTTCTTC.

This clone is medium-sized (0.01 to 0.1%) in the sample. The CDR3 nucleotides read TGTGCCAGCAGCCTGGCGGGGGGCACTGAAGCTTTCTTT. Amino acids: CASSLAGGTEAFF. V and J are TRBV11-2 and TRBJ1-1; D perhaps matches TRBD1 (5 bases). The length of the CDR3 is 13 residues. V lost 5 bases to trimming and J lost 4 bases, with 11 bases between them. Germline-derived CDR1 and CDR2 are SGHAT and FQNNGV.